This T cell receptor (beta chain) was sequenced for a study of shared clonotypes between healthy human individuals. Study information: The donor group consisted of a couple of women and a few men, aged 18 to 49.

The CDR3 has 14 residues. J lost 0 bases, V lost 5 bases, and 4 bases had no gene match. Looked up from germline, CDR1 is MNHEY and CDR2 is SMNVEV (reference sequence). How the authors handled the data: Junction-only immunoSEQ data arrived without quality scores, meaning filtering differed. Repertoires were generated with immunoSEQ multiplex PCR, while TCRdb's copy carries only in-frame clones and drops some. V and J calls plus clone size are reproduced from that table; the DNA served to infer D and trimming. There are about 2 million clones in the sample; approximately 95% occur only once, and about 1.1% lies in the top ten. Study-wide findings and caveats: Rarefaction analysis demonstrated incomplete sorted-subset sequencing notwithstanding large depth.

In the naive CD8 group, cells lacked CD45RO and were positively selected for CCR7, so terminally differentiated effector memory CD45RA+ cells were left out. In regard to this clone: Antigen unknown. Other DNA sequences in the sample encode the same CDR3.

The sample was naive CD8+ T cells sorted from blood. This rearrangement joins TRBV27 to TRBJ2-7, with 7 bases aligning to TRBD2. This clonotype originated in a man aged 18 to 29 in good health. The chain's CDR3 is CASSPGGPSYEQYF. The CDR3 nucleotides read TGTGCCAGCAGTCCGGGAGGCCCCTCCTACGAGCAGTACTTC.